This paragraph covers one T cell receptor (beta chain) sequence. Its antigen is not known. Participants comprised healthy donors of bone marrow. This record comes from a study of cytomegalovirus exposure and HLA in healthy donors. Primers: 60 Vbeta forward and 13 Jbeta reverse. TCRdb's copy holds only in-frame clones and misses some; the assay was immunoSEQ multiplex PCR. The sample data list roughly 36,000 clones. Whole-study results and caveats: Available immune exposure information covered CMV serostatus only.

Trimming took 8 bases from V and 3 from J, leaving 8 bases between them. The length of the CDR3 is 12 residues. Germline V gives CDR1 MNHEY, CDR2 SMNVEV (reference sequence). The TCR originated in a woman in her 30s in good health and CMV-seropositive. The sequencing sample was made of PBMCs. The chain couples TRBV27 to TRBJ1-5; the D is unclear. In nucleotides, the CDR3 is TGTGCCAGCGGGCTCTACAATCAGCCCCAGCATTTT. This gives the protein CASGLYNQPQHF.